This entry lists 29 T cell receptor beta chains sequenced from one sample in a study of blood T cell repertoires in COVID-19 (TCRdb year 2020). Libraries came from the immunoSEQ multiplex PCR assay. TCRdb provides this immuneACCESS table in a form limited to in-frame rearrangements. Some clones are lacking; in checked studies, under half of them reflect an unresolved V gene, and why the rest are absent is not known. The sample profile shows about 200,000 clones; 83% of them were found once. Of the sample, approximately 5% is held by the ten largest clones. The sequencing sample was made of PBMCs or T cells enriched from blood (not recorded which). All receptors come from a woman aged 50 to 65 who had been exposed to COVID-19.

This chain uses TRBV21-1 with TRBJ1-6. TRBV21-1 is deemed a pseudogene. There are 16 residues in the CDR3. CDR3 sequence: CASSKDNLLGGAPLHF. The CDR3 nucleotides read TGTGCCAGCAGCAAAGATAACTTACTAGGAGGTGCACCCCTCCACTTT.

A single count supports this clone. The CDR3, as DNA: TGTGCCAGTGGAGATGGCTACACCTTC. Translating it yields CASGDGYTF. The V gene is TRBV19, the J gene TRBJ1-2; no reliable D call. V was cut by 8 bases and J by 6 bases, with 4 bases left in between. The CDR3 extends over 9 amino acids. Germline assignment: CDR1 LNHDA and CDR2 SQIVND (reference sequence). Full variable domain (rest looked up from reference TRBV19 and TRBJ1-2): DGGITQSPKYLFRKEGQNVTLSCEQNLNHDAMYWYRQDPGQGLRLIYYSQIVNDFQKGDIAEGYSVSREKKESFPLTVTSAQKNPTAFYLCASGDGYTFGSGTRLTVV.

The rearrangement uses TRBV2 and TRBJ1-6, with D maybe TRBD1 (6 bases). The CDR3 covers 15 residues. Germline V gene lookup returns CDR1 SNHLY and CDR2 FYNNEI. V shed 6 bases and J shed 4 bases, with 13 bases lying between them. CDR3 loop: CASRSDQGYNSPLHF. The CDR3 nucleotides are TGTGCCAGCAGATCGGATCAGGGGTATAATTCACCCCTCCACTTT.

The V call is TRBV9, the J call TRBJ2-2, with no clear D. The CDR3 spans 15 residues. Per germline, CDR1 SGDLS and CDR2 YYNGEE. V was trimmed by 0 bases and J by 0 bases, leaving 6 bases between them. CDR3 loop: CASSVGASNTGELFF. DNA for the CDR3: TGTGCCAGCAGCGTAGGGGCTTCGAACACCGGGGAGCTGTTTTTT.

The chain employs TRBV5-6 and TRBJ1-2, with D possibly being TRBD1 (6 bases). This CDR3 comprises 16 residues. Germline assignment: CDR1 SGHDT and CDR2 YYEEEE. V was clipped by 0 bases and J by 5 bases, with 17 bases between them. The CDR3 DNA follows: TGTGCCAGCAGCTTGGCAGGTCAGGGGATTGAATATGGCTACACCTTC. It specifies CASSLAGQGIEYGYTF.

The chain uses TRBV6-5 and TRBJ1-1; D unresolved. The V end lost 5 bases, the J end lost 5 bases, and 18 bases lay between the germline ends. Germline assignment: CDR1 MNHEY and CDR2 SVGAGI. CDR3 length: 15 amino acids. The CDR3 region is CASSPQREGKTEAFF. The CDR3, as DNA: TGTGCCAGCAGTCCACAGAGAGAGGGCAAGACTGAAGCTTTCTTT.

The rearrangement uses TRBV2 and TRBJ2-7; 8 nucleotides match TRBD1. Trimming took 5 bases from V and 3 from J; bases not matched to a gene: 3. Germline loops: CDR1 SNHLY, CDR2 FYNNEI. This CDR3 is 13 amino acids long. CDR3 sequence reads: CASSFTGGYEQYF. The CDR3 DNA sequence: TGTGCCAGCAGTTTTACAGGGGGCTACGAGCAGTACTTC.

J is TRBJ1-2 and V is TRBV28; D is undetermined. The germline V gene has CDR1 MDHEN and CDR2 SYDVKM. The CDR3 runs 11 residues. Trimming left V 8 bases short and J 1 base short, with 5 bases between. The CDR3 DNA sequence: TGTGCCAGCGGAGTTAACTATGGCTACACCTTC. Encoded protein: CASGVNYGYTF.

V gene TRBV4-1 combines with J gene TRBJ1-2; perhaps TRBD1 as D (6 bases). Trimming removed 0 bases at V and 3 bases at J, with 20 bases between. The CDR3 is made up of 18 amino acids. CDR1 is MGHRA, CDR2 YSYEKL, per germline. The CDR3 DNA is TGCGCCAGCAGCCAAGATCACGAGGGGGTGGGCAGAGACTATGGCTACACCTTC. As protein: CASSQDHEGVGRDYGYTF.

This chain links TRBV3-1 (or the pseudogene TRBV3-2) with TRBJ2-2; D gene uncertain. CDR1 and CDR2 (germline): LGHDT, YNNKEL (reference sequence). V was shortened by 4 bases and J by 1 base, with 10 bases between the two germline ends. The CDR3 covers 15 residues. The CDR3 DNA follows: TGTGCCAGCAGCCCTCTGGCAAAGAACACCGGGGAGCTGTTTTTT. Encoded protein: CASSPLAKNTGELFF.

V is TRBV12-5 and J is TRBJ2-1, with D possibly matching TRBD2 (6 bases). Germline V gene sequence: CDR1 LGHNT, CDR2 FRNRAP. V lost 3 bases to trimming and J lost 12 bases, with 12 bases between them. The CDR3 contains 12 residues. CDR3 sequence: CASGLGTGGQFF. The DNA for the CDR3 is TGTGCTAGTGGTTTAGGGACTGGCGGGCAGTTCTTC.

The chain employs TRBV7-2 and TRBJ1-3, with TRBD1 matching 9 bases. The CDR3 runs 16 residues. Germline CDR1 is SGHTA and CDR2 is FQGNSA. The V gene end was trimmed by 3 bases and the J gene end by 6 bases; junction bases not matched to a gene: 9. The CDR3 sequence: CASSLGTGKSPNTIYF. For the CDR3, the DNA is TGTGCCAGCAGCTTGGGGACAGGGAAAAGTCCAAACACCATATATTTT.

V is TRBV18 and J is TRBJ1-1, with 11 bases aligning to TRBD1. The V and J ends lost 3 bases and 1 base, in that order; junction bases with no gene match: 7. The V gene's germline CDR1 is KGHSH and CDR2 LQKENI. CDR3 length equals 17 residues. The CDR3 protein is CASSPLGQGATNTEAFF. The DNA for the CDR3 is TGTGCCAGCTCACCCCTCGGACAGGGGGCTACGAACACTGAAGCTTTCTTT.

The chain uses TRBV2 and TRBJ1-5; 8 bases are a match to TRBD1. The CDR3 runs to 16 residues. Trimming cost V 3 bases and J 9 bases; bases outside gene matches: 13. Germline CDR1 SNHLY, CDR2 FYNNEI. CDR3 sequence: CASSEHRDRQERPQHF. In nucleotides, the CDR3 is TGTGCCAGCAGTGAGCACCGGGACAGGCAGGAGAGGCCCCAGCATTTT. Based on the CDR3 plus reference TRBV2 and TRBJ1-5, the full variable domain is EPEVTQTPSHQVTQMGQEVILRCVPISNHLYFYWYRQILGQKVEFLVSFYNNEISEKSEIFDDQFSVERPDGSNFTLKIRSTKLEDSAMYFCASSEHRDRQERPQHFGDGTRLSIL.

The V call is TRBV24-1, the J call TRBJ1-3; TRBD1 might be the D (6 bases). CDR1 and CDR2 (germline): KGHDR, SFDVKD. Trimming removed 9 bases at V and 5 bases at J, with 16 bases between. This CDR3 contains 14 residues. The CDR3 sequence is CATFTGRIRNTIYF. DNA for the CDR3: TGTGCCACCTTTACAGGGCGTATTAGAAACACCATATATTTT.

The chain links TRBV3-1 (or the pseudogene TRBV3-2) to TRBJ2-5, with TRBD2 as a possible D gene (5 bases). V lost 0 bases and J 5 bases, leaving 10 bases between the germline ends. The CDR3 is 14 residues long. Looked up from germline, CDR1 is LGHDT and CDR2 is YNNKEL (reference sequence). Written as DNA, the CDR3 is TGTGCCAGCAGCCAAGAAGGTAGCGTGGAGACCCAGTACTTC. Encoded protein: CASSQEGSVETQYF.

This rearrangement joins TRBV18 to TRBJ2-3, with 10 bases that match TRBD2. This CDR3 region has 17 residues. The trim removed 1 base at V and 4 bases at J, leaving 8 bases unmatched. Germline assignment: CDR1 KGHSH and CDR2 LQKENI. CDR3 sequence (DNA): TGTGCCAGCTCACCACAACGGGCTAGCGGGGGAGCAGATACGCAGTATTTT. This gives the protein CASSPQRASGGADTQYF. Full variable domain (missing parts from reference TRBV18 and TRBJ2-3): NAGVMQNPRHLVRRRGQEARLRCSPMKGHSHVYWYRQLPEEGLKFMVYLQKENIIDESGMPKERFSAEFPKEGPSILRIQQVVRGDSAAYFCASSPQRASGGADTQYFGPGTRLTVL.

The sample holds a few counts of this clone. This chain joins TRBV19 and TRBJ2-1, with a tentative D call TRBD2 (5 bases). The CDR3 has 15 residues. V was pared by 6 bases and J by 1 base, with 13 bases between. The V gene's germline CDR1 is LNHDA and CDR2 SQIVND (reference sequence). The CDR3 is CASRGSGPSYNEQFF. In DNA form, the CDR3 reads TGTGCCAGTAGGGGAAGCGGCCCTTCCTACAATGAGCAGTTCTTC.

This chain joins TRBV10-2 and TRBJ2-1; 8 bases agree with TRBD1. The CDR3 has 16 residues. V was clipped by 4 bases and J by 5 bases; unmatched bases: 10. Germline V gene data show CDR1 as WSHSY and CDR2 as SAAADI. This CDR3 is CASSAEDRVFDNEQFF. CDR3 bases: TGCGCCAGCAGTGCGGAGGACAGGGTCTTCGACAATGAGCAGTTCTTC.

The chain has TRBV27 and TRBJ1-4, with D uncertain. The germline V and J ends were trimmed by 4 bases and 7 bases, with 10 bases remaining between them. CDR1 is MNHEY, CDR2 SMNVEV, per germline (reference sequence). The CDR3 spans 13 residues. CDR3 loop: CASSSQAGEKLFF. For the CDR3, the DNA is TGTGCCAGCAGTTCCCAGGCGGGTGAAAAACTGTTTTTT. The full variable domain, completed using reference TRBV27 and TRBJ1-4, is EAQVTQNPRYLITVTGKKLTVTCSQNMNHEYMSWYRQDPGLGLRQIYYSMNVEVTDKGDVPEGYKVSRKEKRNFPLILESPSPNQTSLYFCASSSQAGEKLFFGSGTQLSVL.

Of note for this clone: Other DNA sequences in this specimen translate into the identical CDR3. The chain couples TRBV7-3 to TRBJ2-3, with 9 nucleotides matching TRBD2. Germline trimming cut 5 bases from V and 3 bases from J; bases unmatched to any gene: 6. Germline CDR1 is SGHTA and CDR2 is FQGTGA. CDR3 length: 15 amino acids. Here the CDR3 reads CASSLRGGGTDTQYF. The CDR3 DNA reads as TGTGCCAGCAGCCTGCGGGGGGGCGGTACAGATACGCAGTATTTT.

The V gene is TRBV11-2, the J gene TRBJ1-1, with D hard to call. The V and J ends lost 4 bases and 9 bases respectively, with 12 bases between them. Per the germline V gene, CDR1 is SGHAT and CDR2 is FQNNGV. The CDR3 has 12 residues. The CDR3 loop reads CASSSRPGQAFF. In nucleotides, the CDR3 is TGTGCCAGCAGCTCTCGTCCGGGTCAAGCTTTCTTT.

V gene TRBV13 combines with J gene TRBJ1-2; possible D gene TRBD1, 5 bases. Looked up from germline, CDR1 is PRHDT and CDR2 is FYEKMQ (reference sequence). The CDR3 length is 14 residues. V gave up 2 bases and J gave up 8 bases, with 15 bases separating them. CDR3 residues: CASSLRAGSVGYTF. The CDR3 DNA follows: TGTGCCAGCAGCTTAAGGGCAGGGTCGGTCGGCTACACCTTC.

The rearrangement links TRBV19 to TRBJ1-1, with D unclear. Trimming cost V 9 bases and J 1 base, with 12 bases left between them. This CDR3 contains 13 residues. The germline gives CDR1 LNHDA, CDR2 SQIVND (reference sequence). The DNA of the CDR3 is TGTGCCAGCCCTACCCCTGGGAACACTGAAGCTTTCTTT. It specifies CASPTPGNTEAFF.

This sequence joins TRBV10-1 and TRBJ2-7, with 7 nucleotides matching TRBD1. The trim removed 4 bases at V and 0 bases at J, leaving 0 bases unmatched. Germline V gene lookup returns CDR1 WNHNN and CDR2 SYGVQD (reference sequence). The CDR3 loop spans 13 amino acids. The CDR3 DNA reads as TGCGCCAGCAGTGGACAGGGCTCCTACGAGCAGTACTTC. Its protein product is CASSGQGSYEQYF.

The chain has TRBV3-1 (or the pseudogene TRBV3-2) and TRBJ1-6; no firm D call. Germline lookup yields CDR1 LGHDT and CDR2 YNNKEL (reference sequence). Trimming pared 0 bases from V and 8 bases from J, leaving 11 bases between. The CDR3 is 15 amino acids. The CDR3 region is CASSQETGWHSPLHF. CDR3 bases: TGTGCCAGCAGCCAAGAGACGGGATGGCATTCACCCCTCCACTTT.

This rearrangement joins TRBV6-5 to TRBJ2-7; maybe TRBD1 (6 bases). CDR3 length equals 11 residues. Germline CDR1 is MNHEY and CDR2 is SVGAGI. The ends were cut back, 4 bases at V and 6 bases at J, with 7 bases in the middle. The CDR3 sequence: CASSSGAEQYF. The CDR3 coding sequence is TGTGCCAGCAGTTCAGGGGCCGAGCAGTACTTC.

The gene calls are TRBV15 and TRBJ1-5; no definite D call. From germline, CDR1 is LNHNV and CDR2 YYDKDF (reference sequence). The CDR3 contains 15 residues. V was pared by 4 bases and J by 1 base, with 11 bases between. CDR3 bases: TGTGCCACCAGCAAGCAAGGTAGCAGCAATCAGCCCCAGCATTTT. This codes for CATSKQGSSNQPQHF.

The rearrangement links TRBV15 to TRBJ2-2; TRBD1 matches at 9 bases. The CDR3 contains 17 residues. Trimming removed 1 base from V and 7 bases from J; junction bases left unmatched: 10. Per germline, CDR1 LNHNV and CDR2 YYDKDF (reference sequence). In DNA, the CDR3 is TGTGCCACCAGCAGAGCCCCGGGACAGGGAAAGAGCGGGGAGCTGTTTTTT. Its protein product is CATSRAPGQGKSGELFF.